This TCR beta chain appears in the sequencing data of a study of cytomegalovirus exposure and HLA in healthy donors. Findings and limits, study-wide: Upon later analysis, TCR association rates were observed to vary by HLA locus, being highest for DRB1 and lowest for HLA-C.

The primer mix had 60 Vbeta and 13 Jbeta primers. The assay was immunoSEQ multiplex PCR, and TCRdb's table has in-frame clones only and misses some. The repertoire holds 150,000 to 200,000 clones, with more than 60% as singletons. As for this clone: Its antigen remains unknown.

This CDR3 has 14 amino acids. The V segment lost 7 bases and the J segment 6 bases; nucleotides outside the gene matches: 6. Germline-derived CDR1 and CDR2 are MNHEY and SMNVEV (reference sequence). The sample consisted of PBMCs. This chain links TRBV27 with TRBJ2-4; 10 positions agree with TRBD1. The origin of this receptor is a human donor in good health. CDR3 DNA: TGTGCCAGCACCACGGGGACAGGGGCAAACATTCAGTACTTC. As protein: CASTTGTGANIQYF.